This TCR beta chain emerged from a study of blood T cell repertoires in COVID-19. Study-level background: T cells, B-cell-depleted T cells, or PBMCs supplied cDNA or gDNA.

This clone was seen a handful of times. In the authors' methods: Using reference gene primer amplification, nucleated cell counts were estimated. TCRdb keeps only in-frame clones here, not all; method: immunoSEQ multiplex PCR. V and J calls and clone size follow that table, whereas D and trimming were derived from the DNA. In the table there are about 20,000 clones, 89% of which are singletons. This TCR came from a human donor with active COVID-19. The donor label of this sample is uncertain. Sequencing was done on a sample of peripheral blood.

This CDR3 is CANKIDRGTEAFF. CDR3 nucleotides: TGTGCCAACAAGATTGACAGGGGCACTGAAGCTTTCTTT. The genes are TRBV2 and TRBJ1-1, with 8 bases lining up with TRBD1. Germline assignment: CDR1 SNHLY and CDR2 FYNNEI. This CDR3 is built from 13 residues. Trimming took 10 bases from V and 4 from J; bases not matched to a gene: 8.